The 17 T cell receptor beta chains presented below share a single source sample, sequenced in a study of T-cell reconstitution after alpha-beta-depleted transplantation in children. During its preparation, the TCRbeta library received unique molecular identifiers. TCRdb processed the PCR reads anew with MiXCR; each CDR3 protein has one entry. The table records about 140,000 distinct CDR3 sequences, more than 8% of them present only once. Sequences were derived from PBMCs, mostly from graft donor cells, sampled 180 days after TCRalphabeta/CD19-depleted stem cell transplant. These receptor sequences come from a female patient under 10 years old who had a stem cell transplant for congenital amegakaryocytic thrombocytopenia, so the T cells may come from the graft donor.

V gene TRBV5-1 combines with J gene TRBJ2-3; a possible D gene is TRBD2 (6 bases). V was shortened by 4 bases and J by 2 bases, with 14 bases between the two germline ends. CDR1 SGHRS and CDR2 YFSETQ come from the germline V gene. This CDR3 region has 15 residues. CDR3 in DNA: TGCGCCAGCAGCCCACGACCGGGAGCCACAGATACGCAGTATTTT. It translates to CASSPRPGATDTQYF.

About this clonotype itself: A single base separates this from a much larger clone, so it may be a read error. V usage is TRBV11-2 and J usage is TRBJ2-1; TRBD2 aligns across 10 bases. This CDR3 has 15 residues. Germline CDR1 is SGHAT and CDR2 is FQNNGV. CDR3 in DNA: TGTGCCAGCACCTTACACCTAGCGGGAGATGGTGAGCAGTTCTTC. Its protein product is CASTLHLAGDGEQFF.

This clonotype was seen at least ten times. The rearrangement joins TRBV5-1 to TRBJ2-2; 7 nucleotides line up with TRBD2. CDR1 SGHRS and CDR2 YFSETQ come from the germline V gene. With 2 bases clipped from V and 6 bases from J, the junction kept 10 bases outside the gene matches. The CDR3 loop spans 16 amino acids. CDR3 protein: CASSFPRDYGPGELFF. CDR3 coding DNA: TGCGCCAGCAGCTTCCCCCGGGACTACGGCCCCGGGGAGCTGTTTTTT. Complete variable domain (other parts from reference TRBV5-1 and TRBJ2-2): KAGVTQTPRYLIKTRGQQVTLSCSPISGHRSVSWYQQTPGQGLQFLFEYFSETQRNKGNFPGRFSGRQFSNSRSEMNVSTLELGDSALYLCASSFPRDYGPGELFFGEGSRLTVL.

This clonotype was picked up many times. The chain carries TRBV15 and TRBJ1-5, with D unresolved. Germline-derived CDR1 and CDR2 are LNHNV and YYDKDF (reference sequence). This CDR3 has 13 amino acids. V gave up 1 base and J gave up 7 bases, with 8 bases separating them. The CDR3 spells CATSRGLGQPQHF. In DNA, the CDR3 is TGTGCCACCAGCAGAGGATTAGGACAGCCCCAGCATTTT.

This clonotype was detected many times. V usage is TRBV20-1 and J usage is TRBJ1-1, with 7 nucleotides matching TRBD1. V was pared by 4 bases and J by 1 base, with 6 bases of the junction left unmatched. This CDR3 is 14 amino acids long. Germline assignment: CDR1 DFQATT and CDR2 SNEGSKA (reference sequence). CDR3 DNA sequence: TGCAGTGCTATGTCCGGGACAGCGAACACTGAAGCTTTCTTT. Its translation: CSAMSGTANTEAFF.

This clonotype was seen ten or more times. The V call is TRBV2, the J call TRBJ1-2; D unresolved. Germline loops: CDR1 SNHLY, CDR2 FYNNEI. The CDR3 has 12 residues. V lost 6 bases and J lost 0, with 5 bases in between. Here the CDR3 reads CASRTTNYGYTF. CDR3 sequence (DNA): TGTGCCAGCAGGACAACTAACTATGGCTACACCTTC. The variable domain in full, completed from reference TRBV2 and TRBJ1-2, reads EPEVTQTPSHQVTQMGQEVILRCVPISNHLYFYWYRQILGQKVEFLVSFYNNEISEKSEIFDDQFSVERPDGSNFTLKIRSTKLEDSAMYFCASRTTNYGYTFGSGTRLTVV.

This clonotype was counted at least ten times. The chain has TRBV10-3 and TRBJ1-6; 11 bases fit TRBD1. Trimming took 5 bases from V and 10 from J; bases not matched to a gene: 13. The CDR3 is made up of 17 amino acids. CDR1 ENHRY and CDR2 SYGVKD come from the germline V gene. The CDR3 region is CAISTGTGGHIDSPLHF. The CDR3 nucleotides read TGTGCCATCAGTACCGGGACAGGGGGTCATATCGACTCACCCCTCCACTTT.

This clonotype has a count of ten or more. The genes are TRBV5-1 and TRBJ2-6, with a weak D call TRBD1 (5 bases). The CDR3 runs 18 residues. Germline assignment: CDR1 SGHRS and CDR2 YFSETQ. V dropped 0 bases and J dropped 0 bases, with 13 bases sitting between them. Here the CDR3 DNA reads TGCGCCAGCAGCTTGGCGAAGGGGCCGAGCTCTGGGGCCAACGTCCTGACTTTC. Protein: CASSLAKGPSSGANVLTF.

There are a few counts of this clonotype. This sequence joins TRBV15 and TRBJ2-1, with a tentative D call TRBD1 (5 bases). The germline V gene encodes CDR1 LNHNV and CDR2 YYDKDF (reference sequence). CDR3 size: 15 residues. Trimming shortened V by 0 bases and J by 12 bases, and 18 bases separated the two germline ends. The CDR3 sequence is CATSRERVGAVSQFF. The CDR3 DNA sequence: TGTGCCACCAGCAGAGAACGAGTTGGGGCAGTGTCGCAGTTCTTC. The complete variable domain, with remaining parts taken from reference TRBV15 and TRBJ2-1, reads DAMVIQNPRYQVTQFGKPVTLSCSQTLNHNVMYWYQQKSSQAPKLLFHYYDKDFNNEADTPDNFQSRRPNTSFCFLDIRSPGLGDTAMYLCATSRERVGAVSQFFGPGTRLTVL.

This clonotype has a handful of counts. This chain uses TRBV12-3 or TRBV12-4 with TRBJ2-2, with D possibly being TRBD1 or TRBD2 (5 bases each). CDR3 length equals 16 residues. Trimming removed 5 bases at V and 4 bases at J, with 17 bases between. CDR3 in DNA: TGTGCCAGCAGTCCCCGACAGAGAGGGACCACCGGGGAGCTGTTTTTT. Protein product: CASSPRQRGTTGELFF.

The chain links TRBV12-3 or TRBV12-4 to TRBJ2-3; D ambiguous. Trimming pared 5 bases from V and 4 bases from J, leaving 16 bases between. This CDR3 has 15 amino acids. CDR3 nucleotides: TGTGCCAGCAGTCGAACACTACATCACTCAGATACGCAGTATTTT. Translation: CASSRTLHHSDTQYF.

Ten or more counts support this clonotype. The V call is TRBV10-3, the J call TRBJ2-7; D is undetermined. The CDR3 runs to 13 residues. Germline CDR1 ENHRY, CDR2 SYGVKD. The V end was cut by 4 bases, the J end by 5 bases, with 12 bases between. The CDR3 loop reads CAISVPNLDEQYF. CDR3 nucleotides: TGTGCCATCAGTGTCCCGAATCTTGACGAGCAGTACTTC.

This clonotype showed up just a few times. The chain has TRBV29-1 and TRBJ1-1; 9 bases fit TRBD1. J was trimmed by 3 bases and V by 5 bases; bases with no gene match: 4. The CDR3 loop spans 13 amino acids. Germline lookup yields CDR1 SQVTM and CDR2 ANQGSEA. CDR3 protein: CSVFWDRDTEAFF. CDR3 in DNA: TGCAGCGTTTTTTGGGACAGGGACACTGAAGCTTTCTTT.

In its sample, this clonotype was seen many times. Written as DNA, the CDR3 is TGCGCCAGCAGCCAAGATGGGTTAGCCAAAAACATTCAGTACTTC. Amino acids: CASSQDGLAKNIQYF. The chain uses TRBV4-1 and TRBJ2-4; D not resolved. V lost 0 bases, J lost 0 bases, and 6 bases lay in between. The CDR3 length is 15 residues. Germline assignment: CDR1 MGHRA and CDR2 YSYEKL.

This clonotype came up a few times. V and J are TRBV19 and TRBJ2-2; weak D call: TRBD2 (6 bases). The CDR3 sequence is 16 residues long. V gave up 5 bases and J gave up 2 bases, with 15 bases separating them. Germline CDR1 LNHDA, CDR2 SQIVND (reference sequence). CDR3 DNA: TGTGCCAGTAGTGGCTGGCTAGCGATCAACACCGGGGAGCTGTTTTTT. Translation gives CASSGWLAINTGELFF. The whole variable domain, filled in from reference TRBV19 and TRBJ2-2, reads DGGITQSPKYLFRKEGQNVTLSCEQNLNHDAMYWYRQDPGQGLRLIYYSQIVNDFQKGDIAEGYSVSREKKESFPLTVTSAQKNPTAFYLCASSGWLAINTGELFFGEGSRLTVL.

This clonotype was seen repeatedly, ten times or more. V is TRBV5-5 and J is TRBJ2-1; D uncertain. In germline, CDR1 is SGHKS, CDR2 YYEKEE (reference sequence). Trimming removed 4 bases from V and 8 bases from J, with 7 bases in between. The CDR3 has 11 residues. The CDR3 sequence: CASSTVDEQFF. The DNA of the CDR3 is TGTGCCAGCAGCACGGTGGATGAGCAGTTCTTC. The full variable domain, completed using reference TRBV5-5 and TRBJ2-1, is DAGVTQSPTHLIKTRGQQVTLRCSPISGHKSVSWYQQVLGQGPQFIFQYYEKEERGRGNFPDRFSARQFPNYSSELNVNALLLGDSALYLCASSTVDEQFFGPGTRLTVL.

This clonotype was seen only a few times. The chain combines TRBV5-5 with TRBJ2-7; D is unclear. CDR3 size: 13 residues. Germline V gene data show CDR1 as SGHKS and CDR2 as YYEKEE (reference sequence). Trimming took off 2 bases at V and 3 bases at J, with 9 bases between the two ends. The CDR3 nucleotides read TGTGCCAGCAGCTTAAAGCAGCACTACGAGCAGTACTTC. It codes for CASSLKQHYEQYF.